Following are 3 T cell receptor beta chains from one sample sequenced in a study of shared clonotypes between healthy human individuals. Libraries were prepared by immunoSEQ multiplex PCR; TCRdb keeps only in-frame clonotypes and omits some of them. Found here are more than 500,000 clones, approximately 95% of them singletons; the top ten hold 0.05% to 0.08%. The sequencing input was naive CD4+ T cells sorted from blood. Subset given: CD45RA+ positively selected. Source of these receptors: a woman aged 25 to 45 in good health.

This clone appeared once. The chain is built from TRBV19 and TRBJ2-7; D possibly matches TRBD1 or TRBD2 (5 bases each). This CDR3 has 14 amino acids. The germline V gene encodes CDR1 LNHDA and CDR2 SQIVND (reference sequence). V was cut by 3 bases and J by 7 bases, with 16 bases left in between. The CDR3 spells CASSIGGPIQEQYF. Here the CDR3 DNA reads TGTGCCAGTAGTATTGGGGGACCTATTCAGGAGCAGTACTTC. Complete variable domain (other parts from reference TRBV19 and TRBJ2-7): DGGITQSPKYLFRKEGQNVTLSCEQNLNHDAMYWYRQDPGQGLRLIYYSQIVNDFQKGDIAEGYSVSREKKESFPLTVTSAQKNPTAFYLCASSIGGPIQEQYFGPGTRLTVT.

The chain links TRBV7-9 to TRBJ2-2; a weak D match, TRBD2 (6 bases). The CDR3 contains 12 residues. Germline lookup yields CDR1 SEHNR and CDR2 FQNEAQ (reference sequence). Trimming took 8 bases from V and 3 from J, leaving 7 bases between them. For the CDR3, the DNA is TGTGCCAGCGGGGGGTACACCGGGGAGCTGTTTTTT. The encoded protein is CASGGYTGELFF.

The V gene is TRBV5-1, the J gene TRBJ2-3, with 13 bases fitting TRBD2. The CDR3 extends over 16 amino acids. The V segment lost 4 bases and the J segment 6 bases; nucleotides outside the gene matches: 8. Germline V gene sequence: CDR1 SGHRS, CDR2 YFSETQ. The CDR3, as DNA: TGCGCCAGCAGCCAACTAGCGGGAGGGGGTGGCGATACGCAGTATTTT. This gives the protein CASSQLAGGGGDTQYF.